The 19 T cell receptor beta chains below were found in one sample sequenced in a study of identifying expanded T cells in peripheral blood. Generated by immunoSEQ multiplex PCR, the TCRdb table keeps only in-frame clones and is missing some. The sample yields around 91,000 clones, more than 70% seen once. The material sequenced was blood. The receptors derive from a person aged 18 to 75 in good health.

This chain joins TRBV28 and TRBJ1-4; tentative D call: TRBD1 (5 bases). The CDR3 runs 13 residues. From germline, CDR1 is MDHEN and CDR2 SYDVKM. V was clipped by 6 bases and J by 8 bases, with 13 bases between them. The CDR3 DNA sequence: TGTGCCAGCAGGGCAGGGAGTAGAGAAAAACTGTTTTTT. Translation gives CASRAGSREKLFF.

The V call is TRBV18, the J call TRBJ1-1; no firm D call. CDR1 and CDR2 from the germline V gene are KGHSH and LQKENI. The CDR3 runs 13 residues. V gave up 3 bases and J gave up 8 bases, with 13 bases separating them. CDR3 residues: CASSPLGPSEAFF. In DNA, the CDR3 is TGTGCCAGCTCACCTCTAGGACCTTCAGAAGCTTTCTTT. Using reference TRBV18 and TRBJ1-1 for the parts outside the CDR3, the full variable domain is NAGVMQNPRHLVRRRGQEARLRCSPMKGHSHVYWYRQLPEEGLKFMVYLQKENIIDESGMPKERFSAEFPKEGPSILRIQQVVRGDSAAYFCASSPLGPSEAFFGQGTRLTVV.

The V gene is TRBV14, the J gene TRBJ2-3; no definite D call. The V gene's germline CDR1 is SGHDN and CDR2 FVKESK. V lost 0 bases and J 0 bases, leaving 10 bases between the germline ends. The length of the CDR3 is 16 residues. CDR3 amino acids: CASSQDSAYSTDTQYF. DNA of the CDR3: TGTGCCAGCAGCCAAGATTCTGCCTACAGCACAGATACGCAGTATTTT. Variable domain in full (rest from reference TRBV14 and TRBJ2-3): EAGVTQFPSHSVIEKGQTVTLRCDPISGHDNLYWYRRVMGKEIKFLLHFVKESKQDESGMPNNRFLAERTGGTYSTLKVQPAELEDSGVYFCASSQDSAYSTDTQYFGPGTRLTVL.

This clone has more than one count but fewer than ten. The chain recombines TRBV7-4 with TRBJ1-6; D gene uncertain. The CDR3 has 14 residues. Germline lookup yields CDR1 SGHVT and CDR2 SQSDAQ. Deletions cut 5 bases from V and 7 bases from J, with 12 bases between. In DNA form, the CDR3 reads TGTGCCAGCAGCCACACCTCAGAGAATTCACCCCTCCACTTT. Translated, it gives CASSHTSENSPLHF.

This chain connects TRBV7-2 to TRBJ2-5; D ambiguous. Deletions cut 3 bases from V and 1 base from J, with 6 bases between. Germline V gene sequence: CDR1 SGHTA, CDR2 FQGNSA. The CDR3 length is 13 residues. CDR3 bases: TGTGCCAGCAGCTTTAATTTCCAAGAGACCCAGTACTTC. This sequence encodes CASSFNFQETQYF.

The rearrangement links TRBV7-2 to TRBJ2-1, with D unresolved. V was trimmed by 4 bases and J by 2 bases, leaving 9 bases between them. Germline CDR1 is SGHTA and CDR2 is FQGNSA. The CDR3 sequence is 14 residues long. CDR3 residues: CASSSGSPYNEQFF. The CDR3 coding sequence is TGTGCCAGCAGCTCCGGTTCCCCCTACAATGAGCAGTTCTTC. Together with reference TRBV7-2 and TRBJ2-1, the CDR3 gives the full variable domain: GAGVSQSPSNKVTEKGKDVELRCDPISGHTALYWYRQSLGQGLEFLIYFQGNSAPDKSGLPSDRFSAERTGGSVSTLTIQRTQQEDSAVYLCASSSGSPYNEQFFGPGTRLTVL.

The rearrangement uses TRBV19 and TRBJ2-7, with D possibly matching TRBD2 (5 bases). Germline CDR1 reads LNHDA; CDR2 reads SQIVND (reference sequence). The CDR3 spans 12 residues. V lost 4 bases to trimming and J lost 3 bases, with 7 bases between them. CDR3: CASSTRDYEQYF. As DNA, the CDR3 is TGTGCCAGTAGTACCCGGGACTACGAGCAGTACTTC.

V is TRBV6-6 and J is TRBJ1-4, with D uncertain. The V gene's germline CDR1 is MNHNY and CDR2 SVGAGI (reference sequence). V was pared by 10 bases and J by 5 bases, with 14 bases between. This CDR3 is built from 13 residues. The CDR3 protein is CATQPVENEKLFF. The CDR3, as DNA: TGTGCCACCCAGCCGGTGGAAAATGAAAAACTGTTTTTT.

The rearrangement links TRBV5-5 to TRBJ2-4, with 14 bases fitting TRBD2. Germline values: CDR1 SGHKS, CDR2 YYEKEE (reference sequence). CDR3 length equals 18 residues. The ends lost 4 bases at V and 9 bases at J; junction bases unmatched: 15. CDR3: CASSLQRLAGGPGAIQYF. The DNA of the CDR3 is TGTGCCAGCAGCCTCCAGCGACTAGCGGGAGGGCCGGGGGCCATTCAGTACTTC.

The V gene is TRBV29-1, the J gene TRBJ2-3, with 9 bases aligning to TRBD1. The J segment lost 3 bases and the V segment lost 4 bases, leaving 8 bases of the junction unmatched. The CDR3 spans 15 residues. Germline CDR1 SQVTM, CDR2 ANQGSEA. CDR3 in DNA: TGCAGCGTTGCAGCGGGGACAGGGCGAACAGATACGCAGTATTTT. Translation: CSVAAGTGRTDTQYF.

This chain links TRBV7-8 with TRBJ2-2; the D gene is possibly TRBD1 (5 bases). The CDR3 is made up of 16 amino acids. The germline gives CDR1 SGHVS, CDR2 FQNEAQ. Deletions cut 2 bases from V and 5 bases from J, with 15 bases between. The CDR3, as DNA: TGTGCCAGCAGCTTACCCGCAGGGCAAGTGACCGGGGAGCTGTTTTTT. As protein: CASSLPAGQVTGELFF.

The chain carries TRBV7-3 and TRBJ2-1, with a possible D match to TRBD1 (6 bases). Germline assignment: CDR1 SGHTA and CDR2 FQGTGA. V was trimmed by 6 bases and J by 8 bases, leaving 17 bases between them. The length of the CDR3 is 14 residues. The CDR3 protein is CASSPQGMGDEQFF. CDR3 nucleotides: TGTGCCAGCAGTCCCCAGGGGATGGGCGATGAGCAGTTCTTC.

V gene TRBV7-2 combines with J gene TRBJ2-7; no firm D call. Germline V gives CDR1 SGHTA, CDR2 FQGNSA. V was shortened by 1 base and J by 3 bases, with 7 bases between the two germline ends. The CDR3 consists of 13 residues. The CDR3 protein is CASSLEVDYEQYF. CDR3 DNA sequence: TGTGCCAGCAGCTTAGAGGTCGACTACGAGCAGTACTTC. The full variable domain, rest sourced from reference TRBV7-2 and TRBJ2-7, is GAGVSQSPSNKVTEKGKDVELRCDPISGHTALYWYRQSLGQGLEFLIYFQGNSAPDKSGLPSDRFSAERTGGSVSTLTIQRTQQEDSAVYLCASSLEVDYEQYFGPGTRLTVT.

J is TRBJ2-7 and V is TRBV19; D ambiguous. Germline CDR1 and CDR2: LNHDA and SQIVND (reference sequence). V was cut by 3 bases and J by 6 bases, with 6 bases left in between. This CDR3 contains 11 residues. The CDR3 reads CASSITVEQYF. Here the CDR3 DNA reads TGTGCCAGTAGTATTACGGTCGAGCAGTACTTC.

J is TRBJ1-3 and V is TRBV2; TRBD1 aligns across 8 bases. The CDR3 covers 16 residues. Germline V gives CDR1 SNHLY, CDR2 FYNNEI. V lost 4 bases and J lost 4; bases outside the gene matches: 9. Here the CDR3 DNA reads TGTGCCAGCAGTGGGCCCCAGGGGGCGCGCGGAAACACCATATATTTT. Translated: CASSGPQGARGNTIYF.

The chain combines TRBV5-6 with TRBJ2-2; 8 nucleotides line up with TRBD1. The germline gives CDR1 SGHDT, CDR2 YYEEEE. With V trimmed by 4 bases and J by 4 bases, 9 bases remained unmatched. The CDR3 consists of 16 residues. CDR3 bases: TGTGCCAGCAGCGATCAGGGGGCCCGGAGCACCGGGGAGCTGTTTTTT. Translated: CASSDQGARSTGELFF.

The chain uses TRBV19 and TRBJ1-1, with 8 bases that match TRBD1. V lost 6 bases, J lost 2 bases, and 8 bases stayed unmatched. Per the germline V gene, CDR1 is LNHDA and CDR2 is SQIVND (reference sequence). The CDR3 is 15 residues long. CDR3 nucleotide sequence: TGTGCCAGTAGCCCTCCCGGACAGGGAAACACTGAAGCTTTCTTT. This encodes CASSPPGQGNTEAFF.

The chain combines TRBV6-4 with TRBJ2-3, with D tentatively TRBD1 (6 bases). Germline CDR1 reads MRHNA; CDR2 reads SNTAGT. This CDR3 region has 14 residues. Trimming took 2 bases from V and 3 from J, leaving 9 bases between them. CDR3 in amino acids: CASSDRGQTDTQYF. The CDR3 DNA follows: TGTGCCAGCAGTGACCGAGGACAGACAGATACGCAGTATTTT.

This clone was counted between two and nine times. The rearrangement uses TRBV6-5 and TRBJ2-1, with unresolved D. The CDR3 is made up of 14 amino acids. Germline V lookup: CDR1 MNHEY, CDR2 SVGAGI. Trimming took 2 bases from V and 6 from J, leaving 11 bases between them. Written as DNA, the CDR3 is TGTGCCAGCAGTTACCCTTCGGCTGGCAATGAGCAGTTCTTC. This sequence encodes CASSYPSAGNEQFF.